This record covers a single T cell receptor beta chain. Only a few counts were recorded for this clone. Its antigen remains unidentified. Within one base of it there is no much larger clone, and no base qualities were kept. V lost 4 bases and J lost 8 bases, and the count of bases not matched to a germline gene is 1. The CDR3 covers 13 residues, taking in both the cysteine and the phenylalanine. The only DNA kept is the CDR3, 39 bases in frame from the first base. According to the germline V gene, CDR1 reads MGHRA and CDR2 reads YSYEKL. TCRbeta CDR3 regions were amplified from genomic DNA by means of the immunoSEQ Assay, a bias-controlled multiplex PCR. On the authors' methods: The number of nucleated cells in each sample was estimated from the amplification of reference gene primers within the assay. To quantify the absolute abundance of each unique TCRbeta CDR3 rearrangement, sequence reads were collapsed and filtered. For each sample, productive Simpson clonality was calculated as the square root of Simpson's diversity index over productive rearrangements. TCRdb holds this immuneACCESS table with in-frame rearrangements only. Some clones are missing; in checked studies, unresolved V genes explain under half, and the rest has no known cause. That table supplies the V and J calls and clone size; D and trimming were determined from the DNA. The sample table contains roughly 70,000 clones; only one count was recorded for 84% of them. Together, the top ten hold approximately 4.1% of the sample.

The data originate from a study of blood T cell repertoires in COVID-19 (dated by TCRdb to 2018 to 2021). General notes on the study: The collaborator samples originated in the United States, Italy and Spain and spanned the acute and convalescent phases of COVID-19. The material from the prospective study consisted of cDNA or gDNA derived from T cells, B-cell-depleted T cells, or PBMCs. Deeply sampled blood TCRbeta repertoires from subjects exposed to, actively infected with, or recovered from COVID-19 were included in the dataset. The repertoires were released in a freely available public database intended as a resource for research on the immune response to SARS-CoV-2. Samples came from the ongoing ImmuneRACE study (first 160 participants) plus 1,254 subjects from 6 global collaborators. The sample metadata nearly always contained a de-identified subject ID, COVID-19 status, age in years and sex. HLA class I and class II types, where available, came from metadata supplied by the sample provider rather than from assay-based typing.

The collaborating institutions used their own protocols to collect whole blood in K2EDTA tubes. For TCRbeta analysis, collaborator samples were shipped as frozen whole blood, as isolated PBMCs, or as DNA extracted from either sample type. Overall study outcomes, separate from this receptor: The amount of clinical and demographic metadata varied by source and participant and was provided uncurated.

Source material: peripheral blood. The sequence is built from TRBV4-1 and TRBJ1-6, with TRBD1 identical over 8 junction bases. The clonotype comes from a woman aged 60-75 years with acute or convalescent COVID-19. The CDR3 region has the sequence CASSLTGDSPLHF. The sequence in DNA is TGCGCCAGCAGCCTGACAGGGGATTCACCCCTCCACTTT.